This T cell receptor (beta chain) was captured in a study of T-cell memory formation after mild COVID-19. Study in general: Most TCR clusters belonged to a single donor. Findings of the study overall: Pre-infection memory already had some responding clones, implying cross-reactive memory joined. Clones shrinking between day 15 and 85 showed a balanced CD4/CD8 split, and those that grew later tilted toward CD4+.

The CDR3 contains 14 residues. Trimming shortened V by 6 bases and J by 1 base, and 11 bases separated the two germline ends. Germline CDR1 is KGHSH and CDR2 is LQKENI. The authors produced TCR alpha and TCR beta cDNA libraries with sample barcodes and UMIs by 5'RACE using constant-segment primers. TCRdb recomputed calls from the 5' RACE reads with MiXCR, one row per CDR3 protein. The sample records 390,000 or so distinct CDR3 sequences, about 16% being singletons. This clonotype occurred a few times. Its antigen is unidentified. The chain joins TRBV18 to TRBJ2-3, with D possibly being TRBD1 or TRBD2 (5 bases each). Input material: PBMCs or a T cell subset sorted from them (not recorded which). The sequence came from a man between 18 and 29 years old who had mild COVID-19 (a few samples of this study predate the infection). Cell type and time point are not known. CDR3 sequence reads: CASSPTGRTDTQYF. Here the CDR3 DNA reads TGTGCCAGCTCCCCGACGGGGCGCACAGATACGCAGTATTTT.